This section outlines one T cell receptor (beta chain) sequence together with its context. The antigen is undetermined. These data come from a study of response to subunit inactivated influenza vaccine. Looked up from germline, CDR1 is SGHRS and CDR2 is YFSETQ. The CDR3 consists of 14 residues. Trimming cost V 3 bases and J 7 bases; bases outside gene matches: 5. MiXCR was run by TCRdb on the RT-PCR reads, yielding one entry per CDR3 protein. Found here are hundreds of thousands of distinct CDR3 sequences, about 14% of them singletons; the top ten hold 6% to 8%. Whole-study results and caveats: Authors suggested few new T cells are recruited by each seasonal influenza vaccination.

This sequence joins TRBV5-1 and TRBJ2-5; 11 bases are shared with TRBD1. The sample in question was PBMCs from blood, obtained approximately 15 days before vaccination. The source of this sequence is a man between 50 and 59 years old who received an inactivated influenza vaccine. CDR3 sequence (DNA): TGCGCCAGCAGCTCGGGACAGGGGGACTTGACCCAGTACTTC. Residues: CASSSGQGDLTQYF.